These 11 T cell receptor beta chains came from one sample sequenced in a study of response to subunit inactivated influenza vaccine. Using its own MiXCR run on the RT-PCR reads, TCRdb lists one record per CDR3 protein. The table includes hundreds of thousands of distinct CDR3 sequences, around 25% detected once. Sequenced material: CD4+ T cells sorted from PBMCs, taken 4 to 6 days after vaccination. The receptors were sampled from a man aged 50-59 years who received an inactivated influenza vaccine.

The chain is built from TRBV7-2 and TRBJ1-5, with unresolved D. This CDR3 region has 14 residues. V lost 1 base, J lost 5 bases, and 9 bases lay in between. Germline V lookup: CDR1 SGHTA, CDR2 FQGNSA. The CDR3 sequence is CASSLGAVHQPQHF. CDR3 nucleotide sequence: TGTGCCAGCAGCTTAGGGGCAGTACATCAGCCCCAGCATTTT. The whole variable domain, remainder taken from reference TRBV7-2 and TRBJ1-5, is GAGVSQSPSNKVTEKGKDVELRCDPISGHTALYWYRQSLGQGLEFLIYFQGNSAPDKSGLPSDRFSAERTGGSVSTLTIQRTQQEDSAVYLCASSLGAVHQPQHFGDGTRLSIL.

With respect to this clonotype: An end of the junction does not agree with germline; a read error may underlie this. The CDR3 reads CASSQTSSHEQYF. The CDR3 DNA sequence: TGTGCCAGCAGCCAGACTAGCTCCCACGAGCAGTACTTC. The chain is built from TRBV3-1 and TRBJ2-7, with TRBD2 identical over 7 bases. This CDR3 region has 13 residues. Germline V gives CDR1 LGHDT, CDR2 YNNKEL (reference sequence).

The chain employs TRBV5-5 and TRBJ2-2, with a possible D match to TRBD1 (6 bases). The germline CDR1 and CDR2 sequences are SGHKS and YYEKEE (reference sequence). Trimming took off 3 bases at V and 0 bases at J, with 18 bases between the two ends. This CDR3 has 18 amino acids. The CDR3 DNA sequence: TGTGCCAGCAGCTCAAACCTCGGACAGCCTTCGAACACCGGGGAGCTGTTTTTT. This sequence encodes CASSSNLGQPSNTGELFF.

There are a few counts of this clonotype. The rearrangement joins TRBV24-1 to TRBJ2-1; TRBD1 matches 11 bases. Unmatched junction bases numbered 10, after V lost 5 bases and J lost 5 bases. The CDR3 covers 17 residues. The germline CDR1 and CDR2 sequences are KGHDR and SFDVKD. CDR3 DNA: TGTGCCACCAGTGGTATATTAGGACAGGGGGCGAACAATGAGCAGTTCTTC. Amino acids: CATSGILGQGANNEQFF.

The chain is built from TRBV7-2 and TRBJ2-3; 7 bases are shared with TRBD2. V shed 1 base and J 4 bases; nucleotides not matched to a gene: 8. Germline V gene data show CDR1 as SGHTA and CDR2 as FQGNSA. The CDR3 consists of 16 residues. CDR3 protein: CASSLVAGVPADTQYF. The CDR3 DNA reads TGTGCCAGCAGCTTAGTGGCGGGAGTTCCCGCAGATACGCAGTATTTT.

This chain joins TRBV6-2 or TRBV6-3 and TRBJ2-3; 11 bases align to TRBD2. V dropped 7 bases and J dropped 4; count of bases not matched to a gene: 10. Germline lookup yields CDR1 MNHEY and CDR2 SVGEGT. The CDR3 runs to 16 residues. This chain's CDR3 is CASNQFRGLAADTQYF. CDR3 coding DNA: TGTGCCAGCAACCAATTCCGGGGACTAGCGGCAGATACGCAGTATTTT.

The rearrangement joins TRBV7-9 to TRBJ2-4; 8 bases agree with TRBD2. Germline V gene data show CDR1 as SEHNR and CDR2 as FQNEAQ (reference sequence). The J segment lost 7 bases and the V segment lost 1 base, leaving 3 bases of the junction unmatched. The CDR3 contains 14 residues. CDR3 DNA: TGTGCCAGCAGCTTAGGTGGCGGGGGGAACATTCAGTACTTC. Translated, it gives CASSLGGGGNIQYF.

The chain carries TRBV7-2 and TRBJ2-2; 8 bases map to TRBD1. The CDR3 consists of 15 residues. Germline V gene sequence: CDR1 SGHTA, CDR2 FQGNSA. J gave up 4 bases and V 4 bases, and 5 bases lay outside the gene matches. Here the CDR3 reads CASSSQGQATGELFF. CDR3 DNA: TGTGCCAGCAGCTCTCAGGGACAGGCCACCGGGGAGCTGTTTTTT.

The DNA for the CDR3 is TGTGCCAGCAGCCAGCGTCACCTGGGACGGTCAAATTCACCCCTCCACTTT. The encoded protein is CASSQRHLGRSNSPLHF. This rearrangement joins TRBV27 to TRBJ1-6; a weak D match, TRBD1 (5 bases). This CDR3 is built from 17 residues. V lost 6 bases, J lost 7 bases, and 22 bases lay in between. Germline CDR1 MNHEY, CDR2 SMNVEV (reference sequence).

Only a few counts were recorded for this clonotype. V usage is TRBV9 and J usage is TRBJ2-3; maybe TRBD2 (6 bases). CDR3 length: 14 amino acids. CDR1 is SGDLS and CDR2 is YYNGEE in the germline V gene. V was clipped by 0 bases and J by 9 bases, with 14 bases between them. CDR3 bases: TGTGCCAGCAGCGTAGGCGGAGCGGGTCGAACGCAGTATTTT. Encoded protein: CASSVGGAGRTQYF.

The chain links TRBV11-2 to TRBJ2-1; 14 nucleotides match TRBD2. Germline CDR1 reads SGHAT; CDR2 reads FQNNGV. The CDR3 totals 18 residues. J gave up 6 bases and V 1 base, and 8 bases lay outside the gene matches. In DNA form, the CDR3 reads TGTGCCAGCAGCTTAGTTGGAGTGGGACTAGCGGGAGTCAATGAGCAGTTCTTC. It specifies CASSLVGVGLAGVNEQFF.